This is a list of T cell receptor beta chains from one sample in a study of beta chain features in type 1 diabetes. Profiled with immunoSEQ multiplex PCR; TCRdb holds only in-frame clones, not every one. The data contain over 700,000 clones, 15% to 20% of them singletons. The sequenced sample was naive CD4+ T cells from blood. The receptors here all came from a woman aged 18 to 35 in good health. The CDR3 runs from the conserved cysteine through the conserved F or W. Fields, in order: V gene, clone size, J gene, D gene, CDR3 protein, CDR3 DNA. D genes are given only for firm matches. A row's size may be missing; if present it is once, few, many or a size class.

v_gene: TRBV6-5; abundance: few; j_gene: TRBJ2-5; d_gene: NA; CDR3aa: CASRRGLLETQYF; CDR3nt: TGTGCCAGCCGGCGGGGGCTTTTGGAGACCCAGTACTTC
v_gene: TRBV2; abundance: few; j_gene: TRBJ1-2; d_gene: NA; CDR3aa: CASSTYEGYTF; CDR3nt: TGTGCCAGCAGTACCTATGAAGGCTACACCTTC
v_gene: TRBV5-6; abundance: NA; j_gene: TRBJ1-1; d_gene: NA; CDR3aa: CASSLRGLAEAFF; CDR3nt: TGTGCCAGCAGCTTGAGGGGGTTGGCTGAAGCTTTCTTT
v_gene: TRBV28; abundance: NA; j_gene: TRBJ2-4; d_gene: TRBD2; CDR3aa: CASSELAGGLNIQYF; CDR3nt: TGTGCCAGCAGTGAACTAGCGGGAGGACTAAACATTCAGTACTTC
v_gene: TRBV4-3; abundance: few; j_gene: TRBJ1-4; d_gene: NA; CDR3aa: CASSSGRNWGGPNEKLFF; CDR3nt: TGCGCCAGTTCCTCCGGGCGGAATTGGGGGGGCCCCAATGAAAAACTGTTTTTT
v_gene: TRBV7-2; abundance: few; j_gene: TRBJ2-7; d_gene: NA; CDR3aa: CASSSQQTYEQYF; CDR3nt: TGTGCCAGCAGCTCTCAACAGACCTACGAGCAGTACTTC
v_gene: TRBV28; abundance: NA; j_gene: TRBJ1-5; d_gene: NA; CDR3aa: CASTSPGGNQPQHF; CDR3nt: TGTGCCAGCACCTCCCCCGGGGGCAATCAGCCCCAGCATTTT
v_gene: TRBV7-2; abundance: NA; j_gene: TRBJ2-3; d_gene: TRBD2; CDR3aa: CASTLGGLAGGGDTQYF; CDR3nt: TGTGCCAGCACCCTAGGGGGACTAGCGGGAGGAGGAGATACGCAGTATTTT
v_gene: TRBV20-1; abundance: few; j_gene: TRBJ2-5; d_gene: NA; CDR3aa: CSAGEETQYF; CDR3nt: TGCAGTGCGGGAGAAGAGACCCAGTACTTC
v_gene: TRBV9; abundance: NA; j_gene: TRBJ1-6; d_gene: NA; CDR3aa: CASSPGQISSSYNSPLHF; CDR3nt: TGTGCCAGCAGCCCTGGACAGATATCAAGCTCCTATAATTCACCCCTCCACTTT
v_gene: TRBV4-3; abundance: NA; j_gene: TRBJ2-7; d_gene: NA; CDR3aa: CASSRRRTSGAVGYEQYF; CDR3nt: TGCGCCAGCAGCCGGAGAAGGACGTCGGGGGCGGTTGGCTACGAGCAGTACTTC
v_gene: TRBV28; abundance: few; j_gene: TRBJ2-2; d_gene: TRBD1; CDR3aa: CASSPSTGQGYTGELFF; CDR3nt: TGTGCCAGCAGTCCATCGACGGGACAGGGATACACCGGGGAGCTGTTTTTT
v_gene: TRBV4-3; abundance: NA; j_gene: TRBJ2-2; d_gene: NA; CDR3aa: CASSQGSSHTTGELFF; CDR3nt: TGCGCCAGCAGCCAAGGAAGCAGCCATACCACCGGGGAGCTGTTTTTT
v_gene: TRBV10-3; abundance: NA; j_gene: TRBJ2-1; d_gene: TRBD2; CDR3aa: CAIASGRASPVNEQFF; CDR3nt: TGTGCCATCGCTAGCGGGAGGGCCAGTCCCGTCAATGAGCAGTTCTTC
v_gene: TRBV28; abundance: NA; j_gene: TRBJ1-4; d_gene: NA; CDR3aa: CASRRAPGRSEKLFF; CDR3nt: TGTGCCAGCAGGAGGGCCCCCGGGCGGAGTGAAAAACTGTTTTTT
v_gene: TRBV11-3; abundance: few; j_gene: TRBJ2-2; d_gene: TRBD2; CDR3aa: CASSSGGTSGSPGELFF; CDR3nt: TGTGCCAGCAGCTCAGGAGGGACTAGCGGGAGTCCCGGGGAGCTGTTTTTT
v_gene: TRBV7-3; abundance: few; j_gene: TRBJ2-1; d_gene: NA; CDR3aa: CASSLTRYNEQFF; CDR3nt: TGTGCCAGCAGCCTTACCCGTTACAATGAGCAGTTCTTC
v_gene: TRBV2; abundance: few; j_gene: TRBJ1-1; d_gene: NA; CDR3aa: CASSIEMNTEAFF; CDR3nt: TGTGCCAGCAGTATAGAGATGAACACTGAAGCTTTCTTT
v_gene: TRBV28; abundance: few; j_gene: TRBJ1-5; d_gene: NA; CDR3aa: CASSLFRGRNQPQHF; CDR3nt: TGTGCCAGCAGTTTATTCAGGGGCCGTAATCAGCCCCAGCATTTT
v_gene: TRBV10-3; abundance: NA; j_gene: TRBJ2-5; d_gene: TRBD2; CDR3aa: CAAASGTRETQYF; CDR3nt: TGTGCCGCCGCTAGCGGCACACGCGAGACCCAGTACTTC
v_gene: TRBV30; abundance: NA; j_gene: TRBJ2-3; d_gene: NA; CDR3aa: CAWSVIGLHTDTQYF; CDR3nt: TGTGCCTGGAGTGTAATCGGCTTACACACAGATACGCAGTATTTT
v_gene: TRBV7-3; abundance: once; j_gene: TRBJ2-1; d_gene: NA; CDR3aa: CASSLTHGPSYNEQFF; CDR3nt: TGTGCCAGCAGCTTAACGCACGGACCCTCCTACAATGAGCAGTTCTTC